Below are 15 T cell receptor beta chains sequenced from a single sample in a study of shared clonotypes between healthy human individuals. Terminally differentiated effector memory CD45RA+ cells were left out of the naive CD8 fraction, which was CD45RO-negative and positively selected for CCR7. Using immunoSEQ multiplex PCR, the repertoire was profiled, and TCRdb retains in-frame clones only, with some absent. The repertoire has roughly 590,000 clones, nearly 97% of them found once; the top ten carry 0.09% to 0.13%. The sequenced sample was naive CD8+ T cells sorted from blood. Receptors were obtained from a woman aged 30 to 39 in good health.

This chain links TRBV30 with TRBJ1-4, with D perhaps matching TRBD1 (6 bases). V lost 1 base to trimming and J lost 7 bases, with 10 bases between them. The length of the CDR3 is 13 residues. CDR1 is GTSNPN, CDR2 SVGIG, per germline (reference sequence). CDR3 bases: TGTGCCTGGAGTGGGGGGGCCGGTGAAAAACTGTTTTTT. Its protein product is CAWSGGAGEKLFF.

V usage is TRBV7-2 and J usage is TRBJ2-5; D is possibly TRBD2 (5 bases). The end of the DNA fits TRBJ2-7 better, so the J call may be wrong. The CDR3 contains 16 residues. Germline CDR1 and CDR2: SGHTA and FQGNSA. The CDR3 sequence is CASSLAPPADSYEQYF. DNA for the CDR3: TGTGCCAGCAGCTTGGCCCCCCCAGCGGACTCCTACGAGCAGTACTTC.

This sequence joins TRBV28 and TRBJ2-3, with TRBD1 matching over 8 bases. The trim removed 3 bases at V and 3 bases at J, leaving 5 bases unmatched. The CDR3 sequence is 15 residues long. Germline-derived CDR1 and CDR2 are MDHEN and SYDVKM. CDR3 DNA: TGTGCCAGCAGTTTTATCAGGGGGCAAACAGATACGCAGTATTTT. It specifies CASSFIRGQTDTQYF.

The gene calls are TRBV11-2 and TRBJ2-3, with 7 bases that match TRBD1. The CDR3 runs to 17 residues. With 4 bases clipped from V and 2 bases from J, the junction kept 12 bases outside the gene matches. CDR1 is SGHAT and CDR2 is FQNNGV in the germline V gene. The CDR3 here is CASSSGQTLPNTDTQYF. CDR3 in DNA: TGTGCCAGCAGCTCGGGACAGACTCTACCAAACACAGATACGCAGTATTTT.

This clone has a single count. The chain is built from TRBV9 and TRBJ1-2; possible D gene TRBD1, 6 bases. Deletions cut 0 bases from V and 8 bases from J, with 20 bases between. Germline V gene sequence: CDR1 SGDLS, CDR2 YYNGEE. The CDR3 runs 16 residues. CDR3 sequence (DNA): TGTGCCAGCAGCGTAGTCGACGGGGGGCCAGCTTCGGGCTACACCTTC. Its protein product is CASSVVDGGPASGYTF.

The J gene is TRBJ2-1, the V gene TRBV6-6, with 9 bases lining up with TRBD1. The CDR3 spans 16 residues. After removal of 4 bases from V and 8 bases from J, the junction contained 12 bases not matched to a gene. Germline V lookup: CDR1 MNHNY, CDR2 SVGAGI (reference sequence). CDR3 DNA: TGTGCCAGCAGTTGGGACAGGGAGCAAGATGGGGATGAGCAGTTCTTC. It specifies CASSWDREQDGDEQFF.

On this clone itself: This specimen includes other DNA sequences encoding the same CDR3. V gene TRBV13 combines with J gene TRBJ2-7; 8 nucleotides line up with TRBD2. The V and J ends lost 1 base and 2 bases, in that order; junction bases with no gene match: 1. CDR1 is PRHDT, CDR2 FYEKMQ, per germline (reference sequence). The CDR3 runs to 14 residues. The CDR3 DNA sequence: TGTGCCAGCAGCTTAGCCGGGAGGGCCTACGAGCAGTACTTC. Its translation: CASSLAGRAYEQYF.

V is TRBV2 and J is TRBJ1-4; no clear D gene. Germline V lookup: CDR1 SNHLY, CDR2 FYNNEI. The germline V and J ends were trimmed by 6 bases and 4 bases, with 6 bases remaining between them. This CDR3 contains 12 residues. CDR3 DNA: TGTGCCAGCAGGGTTTATAATGAAAAACTGTTTTTT. Its protein is CASRVYNEKLFF.

The V gene is TRBV7-9, the J gene TRBJ2-2; possibly TRBD2 for D (6 bases). Trimming cost V 9 bases and J 2 bases, with 16 bases left between them. CDR3 length: 15 residues. Germline V CDR1 and CDR2: SEHNR, FQNEAQ (reference sequence). As DNA, the CDR3 is TGTGCCAGTGGACCCGGGACTCCCAACACCGGGGAGCTGTTTTTT. Its translation: CASGPGTPNTGELFF.

The chain is built from TRBV7-9 and TRBJ2-5; 7 bases agree with TRBD1. The ends lost 1 base at V and 2 bases at J; junction bases unmatched: 4. Per the germline V gene, CDR1 is SEHNR and CDR2 is FQNEAQ (reference sequence). This CDR3 region has 15 residues. CDR3 in DNA: TGTGCCAGCAGCTTAGTCCTGGGACAGCAAGAGACCCAGTACTTC. Protein product: CASSLVLGQQETQYF. The full variable domain, completed using reference TRBV7-9 and TRBJ2-5, is DTGVSQNPRHKITKRGQNVTFRCDPISEHNRLYWYRQTLGQGPEFLTYFQNEAQLEKSRLLSDRFSAERPKGSFSTLEIQRTEQGDSAMYLCASSLVLGQQETQYFGPGTRLLVL.

The V gene is TRBV13, the J gene TRBJ2-3; TRBD2 aligns across 8 bases. The CDR3 is 16 residues long. CDR1 and CDR2 from the germline V gene are PRHDT and FYEKMQ (reference sequence). After removal of 1 base from V and 2 bases from J, the junction contained 5 bases not matched to a gene. CDR3 sequence (DNA): TGTGCCAGCAGCTTAGTGCTAGCGGGTAACACAGATACGCAGTATTTT. This sequence encodes CASSLVLAGNTDTQYF.

The chain recombines TRBV5-4 with TRBJ2-7, with TRBD2 identical over 7 bases. The CDR3 spans 14 residues. V lost 3 bases, J lost 4 bases, and 7 bases stayed unmatched. Germline V gives CDR1 SGHNT, CDR2 YYREEE (reference sequence). CDR3 nucleotide sequence: TGTGCCAGCAGCTCCGGACTAGGTGTGTACGAGCAGTACTTC. Encoded protein: CASSSGLGVYEQYF. The variable domain in full, completed from reference TRBV5-4 and TRBJ2-7, reads ETGVTQSPTHLIKTRGQQVTLRCSSQSGHNTVSWYQQALGQGPQFIFQYYREEENGRGNFPPRFSGLQFPNYSSELNVNALELDDSALYLCASSSGLGVYEQYFGPGTRLTVT.

A remark on this clone: This sample includes further DNA sequences coding for the same CDR3. CDR3 residues: CASSSSTDTQYF. The CDR3, as DNA: TGTGCCAGCAGCTCCAGCACAGATACGCAGTATTTT. The chain employs TRBV13 and TRBJ2-3; D remains unclear. Germline CDR1 and CDR2: PRHDT and FYEKMQ (reference sequence). Trimming pared 4 bases from V and 0 bases from J, leaving 2 bases between. This CDR3 is 12 amino acids long.

This chain links TRBV7-2 with TRBJ1-1; 9 bases fit TRBD1. Germline V gene sequence: CDR1 SGHTA, CDR2 FQGNSA. The CDR3 runs 15 residues. V shed 5 bases, J shed 0 bases, and the junction held 4 bases outside the gene matches. CDR3 nucleotides: TGTGCCAGCAGCCCAGGGACAGGGATGAACACTGAAGCTTTCTTT. Protein: CASSPGTGMNTEAFF.

J is TRBJ1-1 and V is TRBV13; D is unclear. The CDR3 spans 13 residues. Trimming cost V 3 bases and J 3 bases, with 8 bases left between them. Germline V gene lookup returns CDR1 PRHDT and CDR2 FYEKMQ (reference sequence). The CDR3 DNA reads TGTGCCAGCAGCTTCGGTACAGACACTGAAGCTTTCTTT. Translating gives CASSFGTDTEAFF.